This entry lists 6 T cell receptor beta chains sequenced from one sample in a study of cytomegalovirus exposure and HLA in healthy donors. The protocol was immunoSEQ multiplex PCR, while the TCRdb copy is restricted to in-frame clones and leaves out a portion. The sample has 150,000 to 200,000 clones, 75% to 90% seen once; the top ten hold roughly 15%. The sample taken for sequencing was PBMCs. All receptors derive from a man aged 18 to 29 in good health and CMV-seropositive.

V usage is TRBV6-5 and J usage is TRBJ2-3; perhaps TRBD2 as D (6 bases). Trimming left V 6 bases short and J 6 bases short, with 16 bases between. Germline V gene data show CDR1 as MNHEY and CDR2 as SVGAGI. This CDR3 spans 14 amino acids. The CDR3 loop is CASRGTLTLDTQYF. CDR3 coding DNA: TGTGCCAGCAGAGGGACTCTGACACTCGATACGCAGTATTTT.

V usage is TRBV28 and J usage is TRBJ1-1; D is uncertain. The germline V gene has CDR1 MDHEN and CDR2 SYDVKM. The CDR3 totals 13 residues. The V end was cut by 3 bases, the J end by 6 bases, with 11 bases between. CDR3 region: CASSFVLSSEAFF. DNA of the CDR3: TGTGCCAGCAGTTTCGTGTTATCGTCTGAAGCTTTCTTT.

The chain couples TRBV29-1 to TRBJ1-2; D unclear. Trimming stripped 2 bases from V and 2 bases from J, with 6 bases between. The CDR3 covers 12 residues. The germline gives CDR1 SQVTM, CDR2 ANQGSEA. The CDR3 reads CSVEPGNYGYTF. CDR3 coding DNA: TGCAGCGTTGAACCGGGAAACTATGGCTACACCTTC. The entire variable domain, with the rest obtained from reference TRBV29-1 and TRBJ1-2, is as follows: SAVISQKPSRDICQRGTSLTIQCQVDSQVTMMFWYRQQPGQSLTLIATANQGSEATYESGFVIDKFPISRPNLTFSTLTVSNMSPEDSSIYLCSVEPGNYGYTFGSGTRLTVV.

The rearrangement links TRBV5-1 to TRBJ2-2; 11 bases agree with TRBD2. The junction had 9 bases not matched to a gene; V was cut back by 1 base and J by 7 bases. Germline CDR1 SGHRS, CDR2 YFSETQ. The CDR3 consists of 17 residues. The CDR3: CASSLRLAGSQSGELFF. CDR3 coding DNA: TGCGCCAGCAGCTTGAGACTAGCGGGGTCCCAGAGCGGGGAGCTGTTTTTT.

The V call is TRBV2, the J call TRBJ2-2, with no clear D. This CDR3 has 14 residues. Germline values: CDR1 SNHLY, CDR2 FYNNEI. The germline V and J ends were trimmed by 7 bases and 6 bases, with 15 bases remaining between them. This CDR3 reads CASKVTVVAGELFF. DNA for the CDR3: TGTGCCAGCAAGGTTACAGTCGTAGCCGGGGAGCTGTTTTTT.

This clone came up once. The chain recombines TRBV7-6 with TRBJ1-5, with D maybe TRBD1 (5 bases). Germline V gene data show CDR1 as SGHVS and CDR2 as FNYEAQ. The CDR3 runs 14 residues. The germline V and J ends were trimmed by 5 bases and 7 bases, with 15 bases remaining between them. The chain's CDR3 is CASSPDFGGQPQHF. CDR3 nucleotide sequence: TGTGCCAGCAGCCCCGACTTTGGGGGGCAGCCCCAGCATTTT.